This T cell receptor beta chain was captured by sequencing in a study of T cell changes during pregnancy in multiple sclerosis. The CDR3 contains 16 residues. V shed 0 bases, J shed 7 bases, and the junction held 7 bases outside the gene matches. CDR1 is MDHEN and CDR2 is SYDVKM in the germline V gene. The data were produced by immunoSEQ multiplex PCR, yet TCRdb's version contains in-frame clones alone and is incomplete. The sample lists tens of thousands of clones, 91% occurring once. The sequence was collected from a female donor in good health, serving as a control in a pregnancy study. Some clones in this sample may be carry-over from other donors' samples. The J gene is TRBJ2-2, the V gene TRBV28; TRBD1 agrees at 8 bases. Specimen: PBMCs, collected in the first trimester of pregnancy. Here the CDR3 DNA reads TGTGCCAGCAGTTTATGGCAGGGGGCGTCGAACGGGGAGCTGTTTTTT. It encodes CASSLWQGASNGELFF.